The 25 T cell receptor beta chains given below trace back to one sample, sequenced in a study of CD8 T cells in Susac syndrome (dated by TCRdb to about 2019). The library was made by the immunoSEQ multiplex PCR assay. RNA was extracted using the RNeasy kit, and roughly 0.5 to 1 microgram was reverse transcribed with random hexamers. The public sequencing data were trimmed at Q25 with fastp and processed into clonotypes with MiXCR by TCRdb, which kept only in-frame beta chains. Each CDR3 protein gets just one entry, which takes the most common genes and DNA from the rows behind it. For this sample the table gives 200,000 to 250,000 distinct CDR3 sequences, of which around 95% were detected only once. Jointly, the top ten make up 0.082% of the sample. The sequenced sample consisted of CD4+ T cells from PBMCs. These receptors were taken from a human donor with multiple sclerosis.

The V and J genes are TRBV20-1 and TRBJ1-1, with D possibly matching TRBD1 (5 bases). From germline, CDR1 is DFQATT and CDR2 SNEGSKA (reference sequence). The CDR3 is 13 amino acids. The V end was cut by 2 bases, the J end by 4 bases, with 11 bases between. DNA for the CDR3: TGCAGTGCTAGAACAGGTATCAGCACTGAAGCTTTCTTT. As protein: CSARTGISTEAFF.

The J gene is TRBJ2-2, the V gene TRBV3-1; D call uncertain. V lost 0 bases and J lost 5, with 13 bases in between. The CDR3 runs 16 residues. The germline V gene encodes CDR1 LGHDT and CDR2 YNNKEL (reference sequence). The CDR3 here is CASSQEEPSRTGELFF. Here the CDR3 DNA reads TGTGCCAGCAGCCAAGAGGAGCCTAGTCGGACCGGGGAGCTGTTTTTT.

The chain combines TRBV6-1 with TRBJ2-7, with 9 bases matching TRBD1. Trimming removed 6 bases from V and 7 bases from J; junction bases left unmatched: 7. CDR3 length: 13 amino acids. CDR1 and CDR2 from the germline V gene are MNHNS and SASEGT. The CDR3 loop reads CASRDDRGWEQYF. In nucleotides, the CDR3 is TGTGCCAGCAGGGACGACAGGGGGTGGGAGCAGTACTTC.

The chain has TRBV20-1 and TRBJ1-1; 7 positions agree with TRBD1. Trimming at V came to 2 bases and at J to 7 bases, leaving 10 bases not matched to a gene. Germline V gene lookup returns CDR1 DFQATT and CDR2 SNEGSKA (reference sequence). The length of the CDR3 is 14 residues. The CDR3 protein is CSARPRGFPDEAFF. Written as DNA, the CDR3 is TGCAGTGCTAGACCCAGGGGGTTTCCGGATGAAGCTTTCTTT.

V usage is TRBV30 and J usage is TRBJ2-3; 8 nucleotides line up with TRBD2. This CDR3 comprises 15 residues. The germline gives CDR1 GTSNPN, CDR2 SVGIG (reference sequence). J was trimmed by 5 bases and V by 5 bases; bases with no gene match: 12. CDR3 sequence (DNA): TGTGCCTGGTCCACCGGGAGGGGGGCCGAAGATACGCAGTATTTT. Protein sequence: CAWSTGRGAEDTQYF.

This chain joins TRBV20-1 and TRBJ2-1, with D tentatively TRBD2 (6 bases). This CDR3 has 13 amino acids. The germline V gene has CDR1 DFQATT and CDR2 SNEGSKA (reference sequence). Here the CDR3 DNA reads TGCAGCCCGGGACGTAGACTAGAAAGTGAGCAGTTCTTC. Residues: CSPGRRLESEQFF.

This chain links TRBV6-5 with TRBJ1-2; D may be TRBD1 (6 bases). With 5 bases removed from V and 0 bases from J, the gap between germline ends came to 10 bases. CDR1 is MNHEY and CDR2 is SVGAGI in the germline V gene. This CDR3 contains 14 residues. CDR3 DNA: TGTGCCAGCAGTGCAGGGGTGGCTAACTATGGCTACACCTTC. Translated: CASSAGVANYGYTF.

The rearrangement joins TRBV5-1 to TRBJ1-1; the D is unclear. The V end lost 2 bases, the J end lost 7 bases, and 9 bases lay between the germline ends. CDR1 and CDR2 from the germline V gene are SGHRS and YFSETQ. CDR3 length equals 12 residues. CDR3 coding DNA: TGCGCCAGCAGCTTAGGGCCAGATGAAGCTTTCTTT. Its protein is CASSLGPDEAFF.

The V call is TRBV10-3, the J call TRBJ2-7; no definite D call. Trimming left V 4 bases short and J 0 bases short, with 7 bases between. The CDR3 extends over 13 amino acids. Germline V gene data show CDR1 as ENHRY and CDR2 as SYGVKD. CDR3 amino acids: CAISAEVSYEQYV. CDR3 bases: TGTGCCATCAGTGCTGAGGTCTCCTACGAGCAGTACGTC.

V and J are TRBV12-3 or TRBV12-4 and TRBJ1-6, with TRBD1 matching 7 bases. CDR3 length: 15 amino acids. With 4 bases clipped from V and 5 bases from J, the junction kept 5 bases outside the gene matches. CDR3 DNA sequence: TGTGCCAGCAGTTCCAGACAGGGAAATAATTCACCCCTCCACTTT. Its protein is CASSSRQGNNSPLHF.

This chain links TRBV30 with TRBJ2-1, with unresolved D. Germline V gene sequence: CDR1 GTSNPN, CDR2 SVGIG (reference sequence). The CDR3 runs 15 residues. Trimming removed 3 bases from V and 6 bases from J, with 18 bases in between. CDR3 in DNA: TGTGCCTGGAGGACCAAAGGGATAGACTCCAATGAGCAGTTCTTC. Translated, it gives CAWRTKGIDSNEQFF.

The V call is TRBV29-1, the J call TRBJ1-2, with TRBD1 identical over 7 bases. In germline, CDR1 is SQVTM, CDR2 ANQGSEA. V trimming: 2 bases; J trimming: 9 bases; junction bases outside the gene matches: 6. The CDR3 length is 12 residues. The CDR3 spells CSVERGDRSYTF. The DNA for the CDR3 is TGCAGCGTTGAAAGAGGGGACAGAAGCTACACCTTC.

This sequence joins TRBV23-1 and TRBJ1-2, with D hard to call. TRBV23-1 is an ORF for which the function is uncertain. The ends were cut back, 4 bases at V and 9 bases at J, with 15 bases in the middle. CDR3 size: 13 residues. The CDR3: CASSRQDVSSYTF. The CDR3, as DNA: TGCGCCAGCAGTCGGCAGGACGTTTCAAGCTACACCTTC.

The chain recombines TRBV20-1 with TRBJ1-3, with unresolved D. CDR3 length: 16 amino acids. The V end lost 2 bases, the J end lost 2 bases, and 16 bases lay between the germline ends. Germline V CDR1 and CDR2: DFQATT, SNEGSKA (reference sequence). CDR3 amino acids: CSARSYVAPAGNTIYF. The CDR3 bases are TGCAGTGCTAGATCTTACGTTGCCCCTGCTGGAAACACCATATATTTT.

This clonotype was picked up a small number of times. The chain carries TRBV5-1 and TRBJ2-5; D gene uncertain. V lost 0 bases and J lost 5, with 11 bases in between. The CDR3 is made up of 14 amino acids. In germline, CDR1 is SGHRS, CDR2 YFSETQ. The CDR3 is CASSLGPVGETQYF. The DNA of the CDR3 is TGCGCCAGCAGCTTGGGTCCGGTAGGGGAGACCCAGTACTTC.

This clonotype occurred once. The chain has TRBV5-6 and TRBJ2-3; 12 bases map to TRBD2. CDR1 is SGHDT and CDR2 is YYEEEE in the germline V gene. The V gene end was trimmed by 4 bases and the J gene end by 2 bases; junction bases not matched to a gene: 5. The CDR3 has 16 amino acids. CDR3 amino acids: CASSRRLAGDTDTQYF. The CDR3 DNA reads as TGTGCCAGCAGCCGGAGACTAGCGGGAGACACAGATACGCAGTATTTT.

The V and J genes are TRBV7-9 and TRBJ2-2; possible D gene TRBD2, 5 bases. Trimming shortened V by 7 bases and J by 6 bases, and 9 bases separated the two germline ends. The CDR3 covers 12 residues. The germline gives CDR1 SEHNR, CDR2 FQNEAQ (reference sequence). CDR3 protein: CASTGSAGELFF. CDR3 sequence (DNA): TGTGCCAGCACGGGGTCTGCCGGGGAGCTGTTTTTT.

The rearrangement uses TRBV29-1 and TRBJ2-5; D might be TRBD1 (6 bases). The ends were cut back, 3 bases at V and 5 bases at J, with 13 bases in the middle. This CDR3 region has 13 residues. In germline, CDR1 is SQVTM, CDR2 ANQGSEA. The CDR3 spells CSVEGDTVETQYF. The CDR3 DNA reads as TGCAGCGTTGAGGGGGACACTGTGGAGACCCAGTACTTC.

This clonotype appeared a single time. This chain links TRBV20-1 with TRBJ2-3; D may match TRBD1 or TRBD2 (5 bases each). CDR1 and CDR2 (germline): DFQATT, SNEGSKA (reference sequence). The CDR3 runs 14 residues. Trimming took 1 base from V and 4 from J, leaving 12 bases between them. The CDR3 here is CSARVGVPSDTQYF. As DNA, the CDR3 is TGCAGTGCTAGAGTGGGGGTCCCCTCAGATACGCAGTATTTT.

CDR3 DNA sequence: TGCAGCGTTGAAGCTCACGGGGGGGAGACCCAGTACTTC. Translating it yields CSVEAHGGETQYF. The chain links TRBV29-1 to TRBJ2-5, with 7 bases aligning to TRBD2. The V segment lost 1 base and the J segment 5 bases; nucleotides outside the gene matches: 4. Germline V gene data show CDR1 as SQVTM and CDR2 as ANQGSEA. This CDR3 comprises 13 residues.

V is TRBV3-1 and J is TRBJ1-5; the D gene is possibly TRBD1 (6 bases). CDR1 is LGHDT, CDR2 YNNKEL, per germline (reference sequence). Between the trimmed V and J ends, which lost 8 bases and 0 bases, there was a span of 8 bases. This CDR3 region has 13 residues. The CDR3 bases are TGTGCCAGCGGACAGAGTAGCAATCAGCCCCAGCATTTT. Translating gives CASGQSSNQPQHF.

The CDR3 loop reads CASSEWQGEQYV. CDR3 DNA: TGTGCCAGCAGTGAATGGCAGGGGGAGCAGTACGTC. J is TRBJ2-7 and V is TRBV2, with a possible D match to TRBD1 (6 bases). This CDR3 spans 12 amino acids. Trimming removed 2 bases at V and 7 bases at J, with 9 bases between. Germline V gene data show CDR1 as SNHLY and CDR2 as FYNNEI.

CDR3 bases: TGCAGTGCTAAGGGGACTAGCGGCTACAATGAGCAGTTCTTC. Its translation is CSAKGTSGYNEQFF. This chain joins TRBV20-1 and TRBJ2-1; TRBD2 matches at 11 bases. With 4 bases clipped from V and 3 bases from J, the junction kept 2 bases outside the gene matches. CDR1 and CDR2 (germline): DFQATT, SNEGSKA (reference sequence). This CDR3 region has 14 residues.

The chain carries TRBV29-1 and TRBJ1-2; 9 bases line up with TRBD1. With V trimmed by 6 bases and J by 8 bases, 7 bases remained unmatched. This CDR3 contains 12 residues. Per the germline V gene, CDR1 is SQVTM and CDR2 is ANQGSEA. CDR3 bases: TGCAGCGTCGAAACGGACAGGGGAGGCTACACCTTC. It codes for CSVETDRGGYTF.

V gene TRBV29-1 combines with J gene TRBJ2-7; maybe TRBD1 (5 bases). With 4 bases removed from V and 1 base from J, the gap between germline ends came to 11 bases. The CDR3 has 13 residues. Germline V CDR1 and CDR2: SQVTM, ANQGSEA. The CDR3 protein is CSVGQGMSYEQYF. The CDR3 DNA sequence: TGCAGCGTTGGCCAGGGCATGTCCTACGAGCAGTACTTC.